This entry describes one TCR beta chain. Additional DNA sequences in this sample encode the identical CDR3. This sample is drawn from a study of T cell changes during pregnancy in multiple sclerosis. Sequencing used immunoSEQ multiplex PCR; TCRdb keeps in-frame clones, though not all of them. The sample yields some 93,000 clones, roughly 91% seen once. This TCR came from a female donor in good health, enrolled as a control in a pregnancy study. Sequenced material: peripheral blood, taken after pregnancy.

CDR3 coding DNA: TGTGCCAGCAGCTTAGGACAGGGAAGCGGCGAGCAGTACTTC. Its protein is CASSLGQGSGEQYF. The rearrangement joins TRBV6-4 to TRBJ2-7, with 8 nucleotides matching TRBD1. Germline CDR1 reads MRHNA; CDR2 reads SNTAGT. The ends lost 6 bases at V and 6 bases at J; junction bases unmatched: 10. The CDR3 is made up of 14 amino acids.